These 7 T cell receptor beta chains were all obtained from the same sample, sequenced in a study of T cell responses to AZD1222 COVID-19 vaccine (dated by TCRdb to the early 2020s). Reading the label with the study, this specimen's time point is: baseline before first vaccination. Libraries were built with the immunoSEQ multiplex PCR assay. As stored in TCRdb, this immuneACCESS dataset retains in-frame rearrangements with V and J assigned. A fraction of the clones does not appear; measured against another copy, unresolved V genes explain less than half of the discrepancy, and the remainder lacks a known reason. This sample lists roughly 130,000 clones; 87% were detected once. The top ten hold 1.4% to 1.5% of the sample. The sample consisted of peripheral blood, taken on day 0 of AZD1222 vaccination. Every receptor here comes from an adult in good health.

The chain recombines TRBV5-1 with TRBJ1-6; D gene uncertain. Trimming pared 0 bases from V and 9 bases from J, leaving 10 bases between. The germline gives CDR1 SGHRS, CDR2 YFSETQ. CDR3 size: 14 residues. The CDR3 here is CASSLEGGGSPLHF. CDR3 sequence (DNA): TGCGCCAGCAGCTTGGAAGGCGGTGGTTCACCCCTCCACTTT.

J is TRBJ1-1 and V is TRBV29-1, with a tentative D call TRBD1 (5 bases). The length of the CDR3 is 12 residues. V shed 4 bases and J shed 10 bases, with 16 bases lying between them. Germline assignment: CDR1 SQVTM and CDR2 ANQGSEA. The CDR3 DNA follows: TGCAGCGTTGGTGCTGGGACTATAGGAGCTTTCTTT. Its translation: CSVGAGTIGAFF. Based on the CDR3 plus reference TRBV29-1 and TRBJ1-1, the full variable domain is SAVISQKPSRDICQRGTSLTIQCQVDSQVTMMFWYRQQPGQSLTLIATANQGSEATYESGFVIDKFPISRPNLTFSTLTVSNMSPEDSSIYLCSVGAGTIGAFFGQGTRLTVV.

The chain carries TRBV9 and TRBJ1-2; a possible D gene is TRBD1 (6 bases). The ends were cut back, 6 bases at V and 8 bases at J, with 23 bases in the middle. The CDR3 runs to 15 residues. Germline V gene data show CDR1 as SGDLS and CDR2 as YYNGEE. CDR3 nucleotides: TGTGCCAGCAACACCCCTGGGGCAGGGGCAGGAGGCTACACCTTC. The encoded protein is CASNTPGAGAGGYTF.

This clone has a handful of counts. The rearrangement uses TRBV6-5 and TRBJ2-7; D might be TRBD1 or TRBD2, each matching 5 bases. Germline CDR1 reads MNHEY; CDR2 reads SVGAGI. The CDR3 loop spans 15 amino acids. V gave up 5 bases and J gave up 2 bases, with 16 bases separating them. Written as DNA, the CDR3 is TGTGCCAGCAGTCTGAACCCCCCGGGGCCCTACGAGCAGTACTTC. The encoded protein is CASSLNPPGPYEQYF.

The CDR3 DNA reads TGTGCCAGCAGCTTTCTAGCGGGGGGCCGGGAGACCCAGTACTTC. This encodes CASSFLAGGRETQYF. This sequence joins TRBV7-2 and TRBJ2-5; 11 positions match TRBD2. In germline, CDR1 is SGHTA, CDR2 FQGNSA. This CDR3 contains 15 residues. V trimming: 3 bases; J trimming: 5 bases; junction bases outside the gene matches: 5.

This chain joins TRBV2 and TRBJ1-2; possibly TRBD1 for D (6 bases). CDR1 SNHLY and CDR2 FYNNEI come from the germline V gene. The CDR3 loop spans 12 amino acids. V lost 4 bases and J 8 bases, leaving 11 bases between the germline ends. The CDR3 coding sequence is TGTGCCAGCAGTGGACAGGCGGGGGGCTACACCTTC. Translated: CASSGQAGGYTF.

CDR3 loop: CAISAIDQETQYF. The CDR3 DNA reads TGTGCCATCAGTGCCATAGACCAAGAGACCCAGTACTTC. The chain is built from TRBV10-3 and TRBJ2-5, with D unresolved. The CDR3 runs to 13 residues. Germline loops: CDR1 ENHRY, CDR2 SYGVKD. Trimming took off 4 bases at V and 0 bases at J, with 6 bases between the two ends.